This T cell receptor (beta chain) derives from a study of vaccination and CD4 T cells after COVID-19. The treatment denotes: 10-day PBMC culture with coronavirus spike peptide pools or control peptides (ViraFEST assay). As to this clonotype: The target antigen is unknown.

The V and J ends lost 6 bases and 2 bases respectively, with 5 bases between them. Germline V gene data show CDR1 as SNHLY and CDR2 as FYNNEI. The CDR3 totals 12 residues. CD4+ T cells that had been cultured provided DNA sequenced with the Oncomine TCR Beta short-read assay. TCRdb used MiXCR to reprocess the PCR reads, holding one entry per CDR3 protein. The repertoire holds thousands of distinct CDR3 sequences, with about 41% as singletons. This clonotype was obtained from a human donor who had recovered from COVID-19. Sequences were obtained from CD4+ T cells from blood, cultured in vitro. The chain couples TRBV2 to TRBJ1-5, with no clear D. In nucleotides, the CDR3 is TGTGCCAGCAGCGGTCGCAATCAGCCCCAGCATTTT. Amino acids: CASSGRNQPQHF.